The 12 T cell receptor beta chains listed next were all sequenced from one sample in a study of response to subunit inactivated influenza vaccine. A single record per CDR3 protein comes from TCRdb applying MiXCR to the RT-PCR reads. Of 490,000 or so distinct CDR3 sequences listed, less than 8% are singletons. Here the sequenced sample was PBMCs from blood, taken less than 30 months after vaccination. The source is a man aged 50 to 75 who received an inactivated influenza vaccine.

This clonotype was seen more than once but under ten times. The V call is TRBV12-3 or TRBV12-4, the J call TRBJ2-5; D is unclear. CDR3 size: 14 residues. Deletions cut 0 bases from V and 9 bases from J, with 14 bases between. DNA of the CDR3: TGTGCCAGCAGTTTAGCGAGCGCGTCGGAGTCCCAGTACTTC. Translation: CASSLASASESQYF.

This clonotype was observed a few times. The V call is TRBV4-3, the J call TRBJ2-5, with 9 bases that match TRBD2. The V gene's germline CDR1 is LGHNA and CDR2 YSLEER. This CDR3 spans 16 amino acids. The ends lost 4 bases at V and 5 bases at J; junction bases unmatched: 11. The CDR3 sequence is CASSPTRLAGIETQYF. The DNA for the CDR3 is TGCGCCAGCAGCCCTACCCGGCTAGCGGGAATTGAGACCCAGTACTTC.

The sample holds a few counts of this clonotype. The gene calls are TRBV27 and TRBJ1-6; D is uncertain. The V gene's germline CDR1 is MNHEY and CDR2 SMNVEV (reference sequence). The length of the CDR3 is 13 residues. Between the trimmed V and J ends, which lost 3 bases and 6 bases, there was a span of 6 bases. CDR3 loop: CASSFGINSPLHF. CDR3 DNA sequence: TGTGCCAGCAGTTTTGGTATTAATTCACCCCTCCACTTT.

This clonotype was detected a few times. V gene TRBV7-9 combines with J gene TRBJ2-7, with 11 nucleotides matching TRBD2. Germline assignment: CDR1 SEHNR and CDR2 FQNEAQ (reference sequence). CDR3 length: 15 amino acids. The V gene end was trimmed by 5 bases and the J gene end by 2 bases; junction bases not matched to a gene: 5. In nucleotides, the CDR3 is TGTGCCAGCAGCCCGGGACTAGCGGTCGCCTACGAGCAGTACTTC. Amino acids: CASSPGLAVAYEQYF.

The sample holds a few counts of this clonotype. This rearrangement joins TRBV4-2 to TRBJ2-5, with TRBD2 matching 7 bases. CDR3 length: 17 amino acids. CDR1 is LGHNA and CDR2 is YNFKEQ in the germline V gene. V was pared by 0 bases and J by 1 base, with 8 bases of the junction left unmatched. The CDR3 sequence is CASSQDSASGFQETQYF. CDR3 DNA sequence: TGTGCCAGCAGCCAAGATTCAGCTAGCGGATTCCAAGAGACCCAGTACTTC.

This clonotype showed up just a few times. The chain links TRBV11-2 to TRBJ2-2; 9 bases are a match to TRBD2. CDR3 length: 15 residues. Looked up from germline, CDR1 is SGHAT and CDR2 is FQNNGV. The trim removed 8 bases at V and 3 bases at J, leaving 7 bases unmatched. The CDR3 DNA reads TGTGCCAGCGGCCAGACTAGCGGATACACCGGGGAGCTGTTTTTT. Its translation: CASGQTSGYTGELFF.

This chain uses TRBV12-3 or TRBV12-4 with TRBJ2-1; D unclear. The CDR3 loop spans 14 amino acids. V shed 5 bases and J shed 6 bases, with 14 bases lying between them. Here the CDR3 reads CASSPDSVGNEQFF. The DNA of the CDR3 is TGTGCCAGCAGTCCAGACTCTGTGGGCAATGAGCAGTTCTTC.

This clonotype was picked up a small number of times. This chain links TRBV10-2 with TRBJ2-7, with D tentatively TRBD1 (6 bases). CDR3 length: 13 amino acids. From germline, CDR1 is WSHSY and CDR2 SAAADI. V dropped 3 bases and J dropped 2 bases, with 8 bases sitting between them. The chain's CDR3 is CASSENRAYEQYF. The CDR3 nucleotides read TGCGCCAGCAGTGAAAACAGGGCCTACGAGCAGTACTTC.

This clonotype was seen more than once but under ten times. The chain is built from TRBV20-1 and TRBJ2-7, with D possibly being TRBD2 (6 bases). The germline CDR1 and CDR2 sequences are DFQATT and SNEGSKA (reference sequence). This CDR3 is built from 13 residues. V was trimmed by 5 bases and J by 2 bases, leaving 13 bases between them. The CDR3 protein is CSAPPGSAYEQYF. CDR3 nucleotide sequence: TGCAGTGCTCCCCCCGGGAGCGCCTACGAGCAGTACTTC.

There are a few counts of this clonotype. The chain recombines TRBV19 with TRBJ2-5, with 9 bases that match TRBD2. CDR1 and CDR2 (germline): LNHDA, SQIVND (reference sequence). Unmatched junction bases numbered 9, after V lost 5 bases and J lost 5 bases. CDR3 size: 15 residues. CDR3 sequence reads: CASSPTGTSIETQYF. The CDR3 DNA reads as TGTGCCAGTAGTCCAACCGGGACTAGCATCGAGACCCAGTACTTC.

This clonotype was detected a few times. The chain combines TRBV10-3 with TRBJ2-3, with no clear D. The V gene's germline CDR1 is ENHRY and CDR2 SYGVKD. Trimming took off 4 bases at V and 2 bases at J, with 7 bases between the two ends. The CDR3 runs 13 residues. The CDR3, as DNA: TGTGCCATCAGTGGAGGAGACACAGATACGCAGTATTTT. Translation gives CAISGGDTDTQYF.

The genes are TRBV29-1 and TRBJ2-7; D possibly corresponds to TRBD2 (7 bases). Germline-derived CDR1 and CDR2 are SQVTM and ANQGSEA. The length of the CDR3 is 14 residues. The CDR3 sequence: CSGGGRPSSYEQYF. CDR3 nucleotides: TGCAGTGGGGGGGGCCGCCCGTCCTCCTACGAGCAGTACTTC.